Listed below are T cell receptor beta chains from one sample, sequenced in a study of T cell responses to AZD1222 COVID-19 vaccine. Libraries were prepared by immunoSEQ multiplex PCR; TCRdb keeps only in-frame clonotypes and omits some of them. The table has under 150,000 clones, around 91% seen once. Sequencing used peripheral blood, obtained on day 0 of AZD1222 vaccination. Source of these receptors: an adult in good health. The CDR3 runs from the conserved cysteine through the conserved F or W. The order of the fields is J gene, D gene, clone size, V gene, CDR3 protein, CDR3 DNA. D genes are given only for firm matches. Expanded clones get a size class; other rows say once, few or many, or leave the size out.

>TRBJ1-5|NA|NA|TRBV7-2
CASSLFRPPGSNQPQHF
TGTGCCAGCAGCTTATTTCGACCCCCGGGTAGCAATCAGCCCCAGCATTTT
>TRBJ2-7|TRBD1|NA|TRBV7-2
CASSLRQGVEQYF
TGTGCCAGCAGCTTACGCCAGGGGGTTGAGCAGTACTTC
>TRBJ1-6|TRBD1|NA|TRBV19
CASSMGTGGNSPLHF
TGTGCCAGTAGTATGGGGACAGGGGGGAATTCACCCCTCCACTTT
>TRBJ1-5|NA|NA|TRBV6-2/TRBV6-3
CASSNGPDPNQPQHF
TGTGCCAGCAGCAACGGTCCGGACCCTAATCAGCCCCAGCATTTT
>TRBJ1-3|NA|NA|TRBV5-6
CASNGGAGNTIYF
TGTGCCAGCAACGGGGGAGCTGGAAACACCATATATTTT
>TRBJ1-1|NA|NA|TRBV10-3
CAISDGRDTEAFF
TGTGCCATCAGTGATGGGCGGGACACTGAAGCTTTCTTT
>TRBJ1-1|NA|NA|TRBV9
CASSGALGGVNTEAFF
TGTGCCAGCAGCGGGGCTCTTGGAGGGGTGAACACTGAAGCTTTCTTT
>TRBJ2-5|NA|NA|TRBV12-3/TRBV12-4
CASSLRETQYF
TGTGCCAGCAGTTTGCGAGAGACCCAGTACTTC
>TRBJ1-5|TRBD1|NA|TRBV7-3
CASSLRGGEQPQHF
TGTGCCAGCAGCTTAAGAGGGGGCGAGCAGCCCCAGCATTTT
>TRBJ1-4|NA|once|TRBV5-1
CASSPNTDSQEKLFF
TGCGCCAGCAGCCCCAATACAGACTCGCAGGAAAAACTGTTTTTT
>TRBJ1-4|NA|NA|TRBV28
CASSTNREKLFF
TGTGCCAGCAGCACCAATAGGGAAAAACTGTTTTTT
>TRBJ2-7|TRBD2|NA|TRBV12-5
CASGLAVTSGSYEQYF
TGTGCTAGTGGTTTGGCGGTGACTAGCGGATCCTACGAGCAGTACTTC
>TRBJ1-2|NA|once|TRBV7-2
CASSLVLAGHQINGYTF
TGTGCCAGCAGCTTAGTATTAGCCGGACACCAGATTAATGGCTACACCTTC
>TRBJ2-1|TRBD2|NA|TRBV11-2
CASSPRTSGNSWHNEQFF
TGTGCCAGCAGCCCGCGGACTAGCGGGAACAGTTGGCACAATGAGCAGTTCTTC
>TRBJ1-5|NA|NA|TRBV7-8
CASSTSDRGNQPQHF
TGTGCCAGCAGTACGTCTGATAGGGGCAATCAGCCCCAGCATTTT
>TRBJ2-7|NA|NA|TRBV3-1/TRBV3-2
CASSQAGQIYEQYF
TGTGCCAGCAGCCAAGCCGGACAGATCTACGAGCAGTACTTC
>TRBJ1-1|NA|NA|TRBV13
CASSLGEMDTEAFF
TGTGCCAGCAGCTTAGGGGAAATGGACACTGAAGCTTTCTTT
>TRBJ1-5|NA|NA|TRBV6-2/TRBV6-3
CASSYPDRVGNQPQHF
TGTGCCAGCAGTTACCCCGATAGGGTAGGCAATCAGCCCCAGCATTTT
>TRBJ1-1|NA|NA|TRBV6-5
CASSSGPFTEAFF
TGTGCCAGCAGTTCCGGGCCTTTCACTGAAGCTTTCTTT
>TRBJ2-5|NA|NA|TRBV5-6
CASSPEGTLKETQYF
TGTGCCAGCAGCCCGGAGGGGACTCTGAAAGAGACCCAGTACTTC
>TRBJ1-5|NA|NA|TRBV25-1
CASSEPGGYQPQHF
TGTGCCAGCAGTGAACCGGGCGGGTATCAGCCCCAGCATTTT
>TRBJ2-5|NA|NA|TRBV4-3
CASSQDFTDREQETQYF
TGCGCCAGCAGCCAAGATTTTACAGACCGGGAACAAGAGACCCAGTACTTC
>TRBJ1-3|TRBD1|NA|TRBV7-2
CASSLARPGTAGNTIYF
TGTGCCAGCAGCTTAGCGCGACCCGGGACAGCTGGAAACACCATATATTTT
>TRBJ1-2|NA|NA|TRBV2
CASSEPGRRVKGYTF
TGTGCCAGCAGTGAACCTGGAAGGAGGGTTAAAGGCTACACCTTC
>TRBJ1-5|TRBD1|NA|TRBV6-6
CASSPTGGQPQHF
TGTGCCAGCAGCCCGACAGGGGGTCAGCCCCAGCATTTT
>TRBJ1-3|NA|once|TRBV29-1
CSGSSGNTIYF
TGCAGCGGGAGCTCTGGAAACACCATATATTTT
>TRBJ2-2|NA|NA|TRBV7-2
CASSQGQYTGELFF
TGTGCCAGCAGCCAAGGACAGTACACCGGGGAGCTGTTTTTT
>TRBJ1-2|TRBD1|few|TRBV5-1
CASSLGGRGRSGYTF
TGCGCCAGCAGCTTGGGAGGCAGGGGGCGGAGTGGCTACACCTTC
>TRBJ1-1|TRBD1|NA|TRBV27
CASSSRTGGNTEAFF
TGTGCCAGCAGTTCCAGGACAGGGGGGAACACTGAAGCTTTCTTT
>TRBJ2-5|TRBD1|once|TRBV9
CASSLRSGQGETQYF
TGTGCCAGCAGCTTAAGATCGGGACAGGGGGAGACCCAGTACTTC
>TRBJ1-5|NA|NA|TRBV6-2/TRBV6-3
CASSYSTERYQPQHF
TGTGCCAGCAGTTACTCGACCGAGAGGTATCAGCCCCAGCATTTT
>TRBJ1-2|TRBD1|NA|TRBV6-1
CASSASGTGNLRGYGYTF
TGTGCCAGCAGTGCTTCCGGGACAGGGAATCTACGGGGCTATGGCTACACCTTC
>TRBJ1-5|NA|once|TRBV7-2
CASSPRNQPQHF
TGTGCCAGCAGCCCCCGTAATCAGCCCCAGCATTTT